These 17 T cell receptor beta chains were all obtained from the same sample, sequenced in a study of OX40 agonist ivuxolimab in advanced cancers. Using immunoSEQ multiplex PCR, the repertoire was profiled, and TCRdb retains in-frame clones only, with some absent. The repertoire holds some 80,000 clones, with 94% as singletons. Sequencing was performed on CD4+ or CD8+ T cells sorted from blood, taken in a trial of the OX40 agonist ivuxolimab. These receptors were obtained from an adult with an advanced solid tumor such as melanoma, head and neck, liver or kidney cancer.

The chain uses TRBV29-1 and TRBJ2-1; D perhaps matches TRBD1 (6 bases). The V end lost 5 bases, the J end lost 10 bases, and 9 bases lay between the germline ends. The CDR3 covers 10 residues. CDR1 SQVTM and CDR2 ANQGSEA come from the germline V gene. For the CDR3, the DNA is TGCAGCGTTTTTGACAGGGAGCAGTTCTTC. Residues: CSVFDREQFF.

V usage is TRBV11-2 and J usage is TRBJ2-2; D is unclear. The CDR3 spans 13 residues. Germline CDR1 and CDR2: SGHAT and FQNNGV. Deletions cut 1 base from V and 6 bases from J, with 6 bases between. The CDR3 sequence is CASSLVSAGELFF. Here the CDR3 DNA reads TGTGCCAGCAGCTTAGTTTCTGCCGGGGAGCTGTTTTTT.

The chain uses TRBV6-1 and TRBJ2-1; D not certain. CDR1 is MNHNS, CDR2 SASEGT, per germline. The CDR3 length is 12 residues. Deletions cut 4 bases from V and 6 bases from J, with 7 bases between. CDR3 coding DNA: TGTGCCAGCAGTGTGGGATTCAATGAGCAGTTCTTC. This translates into CASSVGFNEQFF.

This clone was recorded once. This chain joins TRBV30 and TRBJ2-2; D gene ambiguous. Trimming took off 5 bases at V and 4 bases at J, with 2 bases between the two ends. The CDR3 loop spans 10 amino acids. The V gene's germline CDR1 is GTSNPN and CDR2 SVGIG (reference sequence). For the CDR3, the DNA is TGTGCCTGGGGCACCGGGGAGCTGTTTTTT. It translates to CAWGTGELFF.

The chain has TRBV7-2 and TRBJ2-1; a weak D match, TRBD1 (6 bases). The germline V gene encodes CDR1 SGHTA and CDR2 FQGNSA. Trimming removed 6 bases at V and 4 bases at J, with 19 bases between. The CDR3 contains 16 residues. The CDR3 region is CASRRLGEGGYNEQFF. The CDR3 DNA reads TGTGCCAGCAGGAGACTGGGGGAAGGGGGATACAATGAGCAGTTCTTC.

The rearrangement uses TRBV7-9 and TRBJ1-1; TRBD1 might be the D (5 bases). This CDR3 has 12 amino acids. Trimming pared 10 bases from V and 9 bases from J, leaving 18 bases between. Germline V gene data show CDR1 as SEHNR and CDR2 as FQNEAQ (reference sequence). The CDR3 bases are TGTGCCATCATACCGGTAGGGGATCAAGCTTTCTTT. Translation gives CAIIPVGDQAFF. Full variable domain (missing parts from reference TRBV7-9 and TRBJ1-1): DTGVSQNPRHKITKRGQNVTFRCDPISEHNRLYWYRQTLGQGPEFLTYFQNEAQLEKSRLLSDRFSAERPKGSFSTLEIQRTEQGDSAMYLCAIIPVGDQAFFGQGTRLTVV.

A single count supports this clone. The rearrangement uses TRBV4-1 and TRBJ2-5; TRBD2 agrees at 11 bases. With V trimmed by 5 bases and J by 1 base, 6 bases remained unmatched. The CDR3 runs to 16 residues. Germline lookup yields CDR1 MGHRA and CDR2 YSYEKL. The CDR3 is CASSGGTSGLQETQYF. The CDR3, as DNA: TGCGCCAGCAGCGGTGGGACTAGCGGACTCCAAGAGACCCAGTACTTC.

V and J are TRBV28 and TRBJ2-2; the match to TRBD1 covers 8 bases. The CDR3 totals 15 residues. J gave up 7 bases and V 5 bases, and 9 bases lay outside the gene matches. CDR1 MDHEN and CDR2 SYDVKM come from the germline V gene. CDR3 coding DNA: TGTGCCAGCAGTCCCCGCCAGGGGGCGAACGGGGAGCTGTTTTTT. Translating it yields CASSPRQGANGELFF. The complete variable domain, with remaining parts taken from reference TRBV28 and TRBJ2-2, reads DVKVTQSSRYLVKRTGEKVFLECVQDMDHENMFWYRQDPGLGLRLIYFSYDVKMKEKGDIPEGYSVSREKKERFSLILESASTNQTSMYLCASSPRQGANGELFFGEGSRLTVL.

This rearrangement joins TRBV2 to TRBJ1-6; TRBD1 aligns across 7 bases. Trimming took 7 bases from V and 9 from J; bases not matched to a gene: 6. This CDR3 has 13 amino acids. Germline values: CDR1 SNHLY, CDR2 FYNNEI. CDR3 sequence: CASMGGGSSPLHF. The CDR3 region has the DNA TGTGCCAGCATGGGAGGGGGCTCTTCACCCCTCCACTTT.

This chain links TRBV9 with TRBJ2-1; 7 bases are a match to TRBD1. This CDR3 has 15 amino acids. CDR1 and CDR2 from the germline V gene are SGDLS and YYNGEE. V shed 2 bases and J 2 bases; nucleotides not matched to a gene: 4. Here the CDR3 DNA reads TGTGCCAGCAGCGTCAACAGGGGTGCCTACAATGAGCAGTTCTTC. This sequence encodes CASSVNRGAYNEQFF.

The CDR3 loop reads CASTVGRFRDTQYF. In DNA, the CDR3 is TGTGCCAGCACTGTTGGCAGGTTTCGAGATACGCAGTATTTT. The chain employs TRBV2 and TRBJ2-3, with D unresolved. V was trimmed by 7 bases and J by 5 bases, leaving 16 bases between them. Looked up from germline, CDR1 is SNHLY and CDR2 is FYNNEI. The CDR3 runs to 14 residues.

V usage is TRBV7-3 and J usage is TRBJ2-6, with no clear D. Trimming removed 8 bases from V and 2 bases from J, with 7 bases in between. Germline values: CDR1 SGHTA, CDR2 FQGTGA. CDR3 length: 13 amino acids. CDR3 amino acids: CASRGAGANVLTF. The CDR3 DNA reads TGTGCCAGCCGTGGGGCTGGGGCCAACGTCCTGACTTTC.

V is TRBV4-3 and J is TRBJ2-1, with 11 bases identical to TRBD1. The CDR3 is 17 residues long. Germline CDR1 reads LGHNA; CDR2 reads YSLEER. J lost 8 bases, V lost 1 base, and 10 bases had no gene match. The CDR3 DNA reads as TGCGCCAGCAGCCAAGGCCTCCGGGACAGGGGGTATGATGAGCAGTTCTTC. Protein: CASSQGLRDRGYDEQFF.

The chain employs TRBV5-1 and TRBJ2-1; possible D gene TRBD2, 6 bases. Trimming pared 5 bases from V and 8 bases from J, leaving 17 bases between. The CDR3 is made up of 14 amino acids. The germline V gene has CDR1 SGHRS and CDR2 YFSETQ. CDR3 amino acids: CASRGRGGTHEQFF. In DNA, the CDR3 is TGCGCCAGCAGGGGTAGGGGAGGTACCCATGAGCAGTTCTTC.

This chain connects TRBV4-1 to TRBJ2-7, with TRBD1 matching 10 bases. Trimming removed 1 base from V and 2 bases from J; junction bases left unmatched: 5. The CDR3 length is 16 residues. From germline, CDR1 is MGHRA and CDR2 YSYEKL. CDR3 nucleotides: TGCGCCAGCAGCCAAGCGGGGGACAGGGGAGCCTACGAGCAGTACTTC. The encoded protein is CASSQAGDRGAYEQYF.

This clone appeared once. This chain uses TRBV2 with TRBJ2-7; a weak D match, TRBD2 (6 bases). This CDR3 has 15 residues. From germline, CDR1 is SNHLY and CDR2 FYNNEI. V gave up 0 bases and J gave up 4 bases, with 13 bases separating them. CDR3 loop: CASSEARGILYEQYF. The CDR3 nucleotides read TGTGCCAGCAGTGAAGCGCGCGGGATCCTATACGAGCAGTACTTC. Full variable domain (outside the CDR3, taken from reference TRBV2 and TRBJ2-7): EPEVTQTPSHQVTQMGQEVILRCVPISNHLYFYWYRQILGQKVEFLVSFYNNEISEKSEIFDDQFSVERPDGSNFTLKIRSTKLEDSAMYFCASSEARGILYEQYFGPGTRLTVT.

The CDR3 DNA is TGTGCCAGCAGTTTGTCGGGGGCTTCAGCTTACAATGAGCAGTTCTTC. Its protein is CASSLSGASAYNEQFF. The chain uses TRBV27 and TRBJ2-1; D tentatively fits TRBD1 or TRBD2 (6 bases each). The CDR3 consists of 16 residues. V was trimmed by 3 bases and J by 4 bases, leaving 16 bases between them. Germline CDR1 is MNHEY and CDR2 is SMNVEV (reference sequence).